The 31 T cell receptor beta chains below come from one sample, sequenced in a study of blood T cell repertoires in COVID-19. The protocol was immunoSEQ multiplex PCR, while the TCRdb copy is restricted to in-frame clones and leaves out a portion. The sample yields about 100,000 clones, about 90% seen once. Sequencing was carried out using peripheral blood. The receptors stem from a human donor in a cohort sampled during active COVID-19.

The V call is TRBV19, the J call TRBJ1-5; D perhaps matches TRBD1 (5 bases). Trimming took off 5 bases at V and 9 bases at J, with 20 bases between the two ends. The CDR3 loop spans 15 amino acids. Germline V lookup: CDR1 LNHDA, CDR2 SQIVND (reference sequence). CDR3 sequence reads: CASSSFVREFGPQHF. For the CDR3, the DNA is TGTGCCAGTAGTTCCTTTGTCAGGGAATTCGGGCCCCAGCATTTT.

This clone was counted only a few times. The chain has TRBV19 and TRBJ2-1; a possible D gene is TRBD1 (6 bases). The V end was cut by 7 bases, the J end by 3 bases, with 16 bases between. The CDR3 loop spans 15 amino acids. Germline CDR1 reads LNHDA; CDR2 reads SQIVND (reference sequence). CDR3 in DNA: TGTGCCAGTACCGCGACAGGTGGGCACTACAATGAGCAGTTCTTC. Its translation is CASTATGGHYNEQFF.

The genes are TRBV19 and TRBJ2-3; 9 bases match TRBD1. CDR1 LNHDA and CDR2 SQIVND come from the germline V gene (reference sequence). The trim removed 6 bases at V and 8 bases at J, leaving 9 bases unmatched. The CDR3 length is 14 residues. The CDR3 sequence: CASSSGQGISTQYF. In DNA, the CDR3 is TGTGCCAGTAGCTCGGGACAGGGAATTAGTACGCAGTATTTT.

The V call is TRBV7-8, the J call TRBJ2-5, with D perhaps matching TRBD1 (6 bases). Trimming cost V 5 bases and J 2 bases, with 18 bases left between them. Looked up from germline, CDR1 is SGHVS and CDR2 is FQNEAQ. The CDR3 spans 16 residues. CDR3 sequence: CASSPGQGHYQETQYF. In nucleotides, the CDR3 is TGTGCCAGCAGCCCAGGGCAGGGACACTATCAAGAGACCCAGTACTTC.

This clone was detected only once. The CDR3 sequence: CASSRQAYGGGTEQFF. CDR3 bases: TGTGCCAGCAGCCGTCAGGCTTACGGGGGGGGCACTGAGCAGTTCTTC. This sequence joins TRBV3-1 (or the pseudogene TRBV3-2) and TRBJ2-1; 8 positions match TRBD2. CDR3 length equals 16 residues. J was trimmed by 9 bases and V by 4 bases; bases with no gene match: 14. The germline gives CDR1 LGHDT, CDR2 YNNKEL (reference sequence).

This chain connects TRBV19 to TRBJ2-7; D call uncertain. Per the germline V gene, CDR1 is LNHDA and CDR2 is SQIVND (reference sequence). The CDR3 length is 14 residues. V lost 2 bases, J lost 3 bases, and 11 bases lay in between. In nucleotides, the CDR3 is TGTGCCAGTAGTATACGAGGCCCCGGCTACGAGCAGTACTTC. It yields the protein CASSIRGPGYEQYF.

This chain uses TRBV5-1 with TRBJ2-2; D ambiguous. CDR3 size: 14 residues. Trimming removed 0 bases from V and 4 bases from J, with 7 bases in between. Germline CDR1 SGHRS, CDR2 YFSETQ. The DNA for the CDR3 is TGCGCCAGCAGCTTGGACATCCCCACCGGGGAGCTGTTTTTT. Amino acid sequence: CASSLDIPTGELFF.

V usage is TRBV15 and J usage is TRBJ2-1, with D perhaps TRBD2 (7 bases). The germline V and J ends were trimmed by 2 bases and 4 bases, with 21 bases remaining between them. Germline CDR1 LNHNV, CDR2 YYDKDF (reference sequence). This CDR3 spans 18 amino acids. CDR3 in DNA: TGTGCCACCAGCAGAACGATGGGGGCTAGCGGATCTTACAATGAGCAGTTCTTC. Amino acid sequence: CATSRTMGASGSYNEQFF.

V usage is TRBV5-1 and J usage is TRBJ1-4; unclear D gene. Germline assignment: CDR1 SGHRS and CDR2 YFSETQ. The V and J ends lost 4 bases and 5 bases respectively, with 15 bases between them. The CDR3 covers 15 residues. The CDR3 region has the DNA TGCGCCAGCAGCCCAACGTCGGTCCTGAATGAAAAACTGTTTTTT. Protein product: CASSPTSVLNEKLFF. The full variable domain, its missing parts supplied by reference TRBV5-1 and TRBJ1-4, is KAGVTQTPRYLIKTRGQQVTLSCSPISGHRSVSWYQQTPGQGLQFLFEYFSETQRNKGNFPGRFSGRQFSNSRSEMNVSTLELGDSALYLCASSPTSVLNEKLFFGSGTQLSVL.

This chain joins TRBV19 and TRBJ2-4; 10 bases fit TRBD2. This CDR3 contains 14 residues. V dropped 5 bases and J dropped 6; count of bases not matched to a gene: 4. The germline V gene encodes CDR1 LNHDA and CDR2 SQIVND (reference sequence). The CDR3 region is CASSPSGSRNIQYF. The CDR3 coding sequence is TGTGCCAGTAGTCCTAGCGGGAGCAGAAACATTCAGTACTTC. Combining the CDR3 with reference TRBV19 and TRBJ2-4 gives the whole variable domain DGGITQSPKYLFRKEGQNVTLSCEQNLNHDAMYWYRQDPGQGLRLIYYSQIVNDFQKGDIAEGYSVSREKKESFPLTVTSAQKNPTAFYLCASSPSGSRNIQYFGAGTRLSVL.

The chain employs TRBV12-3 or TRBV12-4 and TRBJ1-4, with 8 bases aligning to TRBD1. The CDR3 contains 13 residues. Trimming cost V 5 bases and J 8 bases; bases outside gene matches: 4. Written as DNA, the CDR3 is TGTGCCAGCAGTCCAGGGGGCTTCGAAAAACTGTTTTTT. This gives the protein CASSPGGFEKLFF.

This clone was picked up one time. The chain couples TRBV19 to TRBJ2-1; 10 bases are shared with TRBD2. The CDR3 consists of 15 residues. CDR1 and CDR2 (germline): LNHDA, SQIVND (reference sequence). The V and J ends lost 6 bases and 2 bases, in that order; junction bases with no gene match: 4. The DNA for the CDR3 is TGTGCCAGTAGGATTAGCGGGGGGACCTACAATGAGCAGTTCTTC. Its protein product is CASRISGGTYNEQFF.

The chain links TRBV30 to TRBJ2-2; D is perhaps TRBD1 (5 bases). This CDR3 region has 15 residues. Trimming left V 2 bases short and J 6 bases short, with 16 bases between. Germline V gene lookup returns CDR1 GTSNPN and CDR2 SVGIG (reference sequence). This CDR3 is CAWSSLGQGAGELFF. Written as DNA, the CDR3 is TGTGCCTGGAGTTCTCTCGGGCAGGGCGCCGGGGAGCTGTTTTTT. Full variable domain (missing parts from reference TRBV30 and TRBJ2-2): SQTIHQWPATLVQPVGSPLSLECTVEGTSNPNLYWYRQAAGRGLQLLFYSVGIGQISSEVPQNLSASRPQDRQFILSSKKLLLSDSGFYLCAWSSLGQGAGELFFGEGSRLTVL.

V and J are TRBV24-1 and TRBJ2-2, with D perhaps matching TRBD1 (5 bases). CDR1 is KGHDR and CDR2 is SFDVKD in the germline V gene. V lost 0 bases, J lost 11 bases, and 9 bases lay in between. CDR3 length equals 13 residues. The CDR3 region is CATSDLRQGELFF. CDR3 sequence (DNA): TGTGCCACCAGTGATTTGCGTCAGGGTGAGCTGTTTTTT.

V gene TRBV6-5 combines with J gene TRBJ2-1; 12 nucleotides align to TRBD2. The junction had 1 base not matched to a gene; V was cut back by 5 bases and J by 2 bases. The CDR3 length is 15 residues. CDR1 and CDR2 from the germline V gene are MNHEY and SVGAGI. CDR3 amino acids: CASSPSGRAYNEQFF. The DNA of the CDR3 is TGTGCCAGCAGTCCTAGCGGGAGGGCCTACAATGAGCAGTTCTTC.

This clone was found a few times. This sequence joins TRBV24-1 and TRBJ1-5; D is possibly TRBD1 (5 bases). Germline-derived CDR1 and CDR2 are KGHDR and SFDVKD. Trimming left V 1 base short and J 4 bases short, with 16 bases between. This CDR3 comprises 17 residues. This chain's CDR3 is CATSDFPRDGLNQPQHF. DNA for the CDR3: TGTGCCACCAGTGATTTTCCGCGGGACGGCCTAAATCAGCCCCAGCATTTT.

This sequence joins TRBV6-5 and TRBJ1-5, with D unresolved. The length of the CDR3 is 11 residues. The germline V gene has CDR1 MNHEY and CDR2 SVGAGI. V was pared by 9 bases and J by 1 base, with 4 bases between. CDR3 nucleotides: TGTGCCAGTCAAAGCAATCAGCCCCAGCATTTT. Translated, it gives CASQSNQPQHF.

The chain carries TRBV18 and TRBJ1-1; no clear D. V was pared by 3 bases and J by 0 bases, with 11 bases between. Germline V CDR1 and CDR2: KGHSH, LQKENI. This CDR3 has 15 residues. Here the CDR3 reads CASSPSDTLNTEAFF. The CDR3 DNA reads TGTGCCAGCTCACCCTCCGACACCTTGAACACTGAAGCTTTCTTT.

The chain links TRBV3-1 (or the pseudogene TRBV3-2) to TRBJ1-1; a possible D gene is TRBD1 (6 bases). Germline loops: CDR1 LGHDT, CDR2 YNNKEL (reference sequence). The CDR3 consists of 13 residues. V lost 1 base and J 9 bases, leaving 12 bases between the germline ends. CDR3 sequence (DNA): TGTGCCAGCAGCCAAGTTGCCAGGGGAAAAGCTTTCTTT. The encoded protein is CASSQVARGKAFF.

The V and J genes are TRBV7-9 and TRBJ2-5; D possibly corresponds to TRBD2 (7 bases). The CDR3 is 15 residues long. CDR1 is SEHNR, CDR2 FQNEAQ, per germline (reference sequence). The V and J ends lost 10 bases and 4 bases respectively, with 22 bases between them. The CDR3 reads CAIIPPGGPGETQYF. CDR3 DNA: TGTGCCATAATACCGCCCGGGGGGCCCGGAGAGACCCAGTACTTC.

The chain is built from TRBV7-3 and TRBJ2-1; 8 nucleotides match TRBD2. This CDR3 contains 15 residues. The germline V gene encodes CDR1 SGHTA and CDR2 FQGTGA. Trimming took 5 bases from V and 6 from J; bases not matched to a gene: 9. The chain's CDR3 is CASSPPGGPSNEQFF. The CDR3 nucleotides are TGTGCCAGCAGCCCCCCGGGGGGGCCAAGCAATGAGCAGTTCTTC.

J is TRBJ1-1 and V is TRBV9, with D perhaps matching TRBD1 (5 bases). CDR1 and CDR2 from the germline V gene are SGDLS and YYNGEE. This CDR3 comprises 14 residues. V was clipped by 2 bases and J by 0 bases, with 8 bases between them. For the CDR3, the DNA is TGTGCCAGCAGCGTCGCGGACATGAACACTGAAGCTTTCTTT. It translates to CASSVADMNTEAFF.

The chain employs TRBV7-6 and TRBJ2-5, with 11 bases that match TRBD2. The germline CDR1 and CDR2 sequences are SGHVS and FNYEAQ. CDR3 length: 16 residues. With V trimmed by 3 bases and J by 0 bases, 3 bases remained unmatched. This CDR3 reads CASSLGLAVYQETQYF. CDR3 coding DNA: TGTGCCAGCAGCTTGGGACTAGCGGTGTACCAAGAGACCCAGTACTTC.

CDR3 loop: CASSLTLSSRNSPLHF. The CDR3 region has the DNA TGTGCCAGCAGTTTAACACTCTCCAGCAGGAATTCACCCCTCCACTTT. The chain couples TRBV28 to TRBJ1-6; the D is unclear. CDR1 is MDHEN, CDR2 SYDVKM, per germline. This CDR3 region has 16 residues. Trimming removed 2 bases from V and 7 bases from J, with 15 bases in between.

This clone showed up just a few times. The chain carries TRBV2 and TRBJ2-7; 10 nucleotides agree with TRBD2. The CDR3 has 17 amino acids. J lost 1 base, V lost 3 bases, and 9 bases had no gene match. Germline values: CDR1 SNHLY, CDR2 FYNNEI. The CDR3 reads CASSDPVTSGDSYEQYF. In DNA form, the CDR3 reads TGTGCCAGCAGTGATCCCGTTACTAGCGGGGATTCCTACGAGCAGTACTTC.

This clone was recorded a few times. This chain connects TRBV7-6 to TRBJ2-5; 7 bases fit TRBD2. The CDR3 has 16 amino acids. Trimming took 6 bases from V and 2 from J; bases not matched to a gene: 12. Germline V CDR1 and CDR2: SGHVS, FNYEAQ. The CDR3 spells CASRSNLAEQQETQYF. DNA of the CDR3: TGTGCCAGCAGGAGTAATCTAGCGGAACAACAAGAGACCCAGTACTTC.

DNA for the CDR3: TGCGCCAGCAGTTACCTGGGGGGGAGTGCGGGCGAGCAGTACTTC. Translating gives CASSYLGGSAGEQYF. The rearrangement uses TRBV5-1 and TRBJ2-7; 7 nucleotides align to TRBD2. From germline, CDR1 is SGHRS and CDR2 YFSETQ. The CDR3 runs 15 residues. With 5 bases clipped from V and 6 bases from J, the junction kept 14 bases outside the gene matches. Full variable domain (outside the CDR3, taken from reference TRBV5-1 and TRBJ2-7): KAGVTQTPRYLIKTRGQQVTLSCSPISGHRSVSWYQQTPGQGLQFLFEYFSETQRNKGNFPGRFSGRQFSNSRSEMNVSTLELGDSALYLCASSYLGGSAGEQYFGPGTRLTVT.

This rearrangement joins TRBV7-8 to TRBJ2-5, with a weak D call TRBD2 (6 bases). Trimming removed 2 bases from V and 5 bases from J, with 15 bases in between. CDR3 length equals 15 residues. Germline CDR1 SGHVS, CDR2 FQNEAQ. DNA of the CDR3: TGTGCCAGCAGCTTAAATAGCGGAGGGCGGGAGACCCAGTACTTC. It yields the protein CASSLNSGGRETQYF.

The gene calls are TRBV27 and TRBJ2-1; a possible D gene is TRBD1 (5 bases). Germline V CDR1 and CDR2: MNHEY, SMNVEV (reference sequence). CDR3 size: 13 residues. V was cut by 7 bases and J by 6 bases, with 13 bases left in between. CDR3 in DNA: TGTGCCAGCACAACAGGACCATCCAATGAGCAGTTCTTC. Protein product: CASTTGPSNEQFF.

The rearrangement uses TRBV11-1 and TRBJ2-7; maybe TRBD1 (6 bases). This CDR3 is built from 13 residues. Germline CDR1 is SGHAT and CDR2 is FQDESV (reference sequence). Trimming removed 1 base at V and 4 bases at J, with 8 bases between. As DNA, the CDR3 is TGTGCCAGCAGCTTAGACGACAGGTACGAGCAGTACTTC. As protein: CASSLDDRYEQYF.

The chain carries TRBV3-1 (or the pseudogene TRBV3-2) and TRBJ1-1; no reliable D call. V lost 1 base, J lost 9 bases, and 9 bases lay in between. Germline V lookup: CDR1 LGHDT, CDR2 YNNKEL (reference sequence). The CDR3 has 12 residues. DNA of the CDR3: TGTGCCAGCAGCCAAGGAAGACTCAAAGCTTTCTTT. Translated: CASSQGRLKAFF.